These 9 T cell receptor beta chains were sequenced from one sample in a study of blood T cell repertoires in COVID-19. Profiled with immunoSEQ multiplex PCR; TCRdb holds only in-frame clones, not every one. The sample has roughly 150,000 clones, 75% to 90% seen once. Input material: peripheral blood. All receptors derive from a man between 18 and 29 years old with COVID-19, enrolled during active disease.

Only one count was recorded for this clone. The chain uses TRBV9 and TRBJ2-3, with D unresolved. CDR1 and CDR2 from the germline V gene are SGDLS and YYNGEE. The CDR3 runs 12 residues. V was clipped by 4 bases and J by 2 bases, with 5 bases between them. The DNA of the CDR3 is TGTGCCAGCAGCTCCTACACAGATACGCAGTATTTT. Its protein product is CASSSYTDTQYF. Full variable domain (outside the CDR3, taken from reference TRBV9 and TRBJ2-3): DSGVTQTPKHLITATGQRVTLRCSPRSGDLSVYWYQQSLDQGLQFLIQYYNGEERAKGNILERFSAQQFPDLHSELNLSSLELGDSALYFCASSSYTDTQYFGPGTRLTVL.

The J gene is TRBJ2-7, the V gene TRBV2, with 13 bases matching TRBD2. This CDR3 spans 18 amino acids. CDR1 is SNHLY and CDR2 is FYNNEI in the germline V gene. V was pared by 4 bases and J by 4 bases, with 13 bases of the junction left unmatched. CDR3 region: CASSGVPGLAGRLYEQYF. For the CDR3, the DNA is TGTGCCAGCAGTGGGGTGCCGGGACTAGCGGGAAGGCTTTACGAGCAGTACTTC.

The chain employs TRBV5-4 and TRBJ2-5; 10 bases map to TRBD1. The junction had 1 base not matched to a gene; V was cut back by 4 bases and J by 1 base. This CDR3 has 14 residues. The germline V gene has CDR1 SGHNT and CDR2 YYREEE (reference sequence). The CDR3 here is CASSGDRGQETQYF. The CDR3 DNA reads TGTGCCAGCAGCGGGGACAGGGGCCAAGAGACCCAGTACTTC.

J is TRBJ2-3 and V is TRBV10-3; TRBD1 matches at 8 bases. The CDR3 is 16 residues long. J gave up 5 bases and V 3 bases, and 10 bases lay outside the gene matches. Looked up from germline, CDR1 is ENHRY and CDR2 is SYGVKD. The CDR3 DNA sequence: TGTGCCATCAGTGATTCCGGGACAGGACCAGGAGATACGCAGTATTTT. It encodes CAISDSGTGPGDTQYF.

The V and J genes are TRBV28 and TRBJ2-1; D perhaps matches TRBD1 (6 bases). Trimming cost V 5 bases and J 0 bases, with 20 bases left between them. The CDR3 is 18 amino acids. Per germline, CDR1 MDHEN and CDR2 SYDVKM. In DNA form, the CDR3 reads TGTGCCAGCAGTCAACCAAGGGGGAGCGCACGCTCCTACAATGAGCAGTTCTTC. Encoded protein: CASSQPRGSARSYNEQFF.

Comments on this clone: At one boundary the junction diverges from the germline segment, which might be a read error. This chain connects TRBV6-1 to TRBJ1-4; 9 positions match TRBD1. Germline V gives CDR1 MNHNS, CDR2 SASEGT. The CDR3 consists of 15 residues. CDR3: CASSEARGTGQKLLF. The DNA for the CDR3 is TGTGCCAGCAGTGAAGCGAGGGGGACAGGGCAAAAACTGCTTTTT.

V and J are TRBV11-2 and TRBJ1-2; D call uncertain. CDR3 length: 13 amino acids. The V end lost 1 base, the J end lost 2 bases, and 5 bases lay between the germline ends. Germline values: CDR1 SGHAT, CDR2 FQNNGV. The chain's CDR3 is CASSLGLNYGYTF. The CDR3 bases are TGTGCCAGCAGCTTAGGACTGAACTATGGCTACACCTTC. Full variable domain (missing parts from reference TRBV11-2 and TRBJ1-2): EAGVAQSPRYKIIEKRQSVAFWCNPISGHATLYWYQQILGQGPKLLIQFQNNGVVDDSQLPKDRFSAERLKGVDSTLKIQPAKLEDSAVYLCASSLGLNYGYTFGSGTRLTVV.

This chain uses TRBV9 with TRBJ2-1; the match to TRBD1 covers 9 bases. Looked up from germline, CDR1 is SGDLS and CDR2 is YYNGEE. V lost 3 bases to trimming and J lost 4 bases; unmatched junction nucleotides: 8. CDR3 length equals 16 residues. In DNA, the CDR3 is TGTGCCAGCAGCGCCGGGACAGGGAGGAAATACAATGAGCAGTTCTTC. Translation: CASSAGTGRKYNEQFF. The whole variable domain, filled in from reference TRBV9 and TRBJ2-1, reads DSGVTQTPKHLITATGQRVTLRCSPRSGDLSVYWYQQSLDQGLQFLIQYYNGEERAKGNILERFSAQQFPDLHSELNLSSLELGDSALYFCASSAGTGRKYNEQFFGPGTRLTVL.

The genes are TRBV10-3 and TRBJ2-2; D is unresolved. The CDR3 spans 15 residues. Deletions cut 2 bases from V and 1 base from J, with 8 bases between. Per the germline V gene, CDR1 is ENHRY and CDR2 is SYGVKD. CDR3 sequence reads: CAISETTENTGELFF. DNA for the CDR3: TGTGCCATCAGTGAGACCACTGAGAACACCGGGGAGCTGTTTTTT.